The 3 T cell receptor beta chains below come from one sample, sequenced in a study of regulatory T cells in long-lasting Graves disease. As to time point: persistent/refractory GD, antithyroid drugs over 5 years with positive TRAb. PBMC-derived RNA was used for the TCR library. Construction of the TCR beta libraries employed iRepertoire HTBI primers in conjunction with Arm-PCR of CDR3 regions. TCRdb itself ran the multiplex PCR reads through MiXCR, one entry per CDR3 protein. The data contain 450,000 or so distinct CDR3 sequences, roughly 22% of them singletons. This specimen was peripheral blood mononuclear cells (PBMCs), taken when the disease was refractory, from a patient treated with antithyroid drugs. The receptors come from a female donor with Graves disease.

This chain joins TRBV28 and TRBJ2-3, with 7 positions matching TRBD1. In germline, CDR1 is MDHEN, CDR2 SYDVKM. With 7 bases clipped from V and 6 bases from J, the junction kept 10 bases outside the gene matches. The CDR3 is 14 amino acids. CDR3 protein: CASTLTGEGDTQYF. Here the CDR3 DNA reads TGTGCCAGCACCCTCACAGGGGAAGGTGATACGCAGTATTTT.

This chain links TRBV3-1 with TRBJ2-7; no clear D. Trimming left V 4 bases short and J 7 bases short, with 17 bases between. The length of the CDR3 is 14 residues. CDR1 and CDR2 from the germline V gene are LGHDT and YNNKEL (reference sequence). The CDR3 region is CASSRTALAEEQYF. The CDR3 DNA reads TGTGCCAGCAGCCGGACGGCTTTGGCGGAAGAGCAGTACTTC.

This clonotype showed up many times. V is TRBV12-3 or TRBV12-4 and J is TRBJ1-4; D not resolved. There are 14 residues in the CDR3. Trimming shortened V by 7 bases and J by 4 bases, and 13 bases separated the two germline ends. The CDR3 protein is CASTSKGFNEKLFF. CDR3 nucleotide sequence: TGTGCCAGCACTTCGAAGGGATTTAATGAAAAACTGTTTTTT.